This T cell receptor beta chain emerged from a study of post-analysis software for immune sequencing data. Study findings and constraints: In patients, five TRBV segments were more frequent than in controls, with TRBV5-6, TRBV5-1 and TRBV20-1 among them. Compared with controls, patients showed significantly lower normalized Chao1 diversity.

Every TCR beta cDNA library bore unique molecular identifiers. MiXCR, run by TCRdb on the PCR reads, gives a single entry per CDR3 protein. The sample shows 500,000 to 600,000 distinct CDR3 sequences, about 40% of them seen only once. This CDR3 has 15 amino acids. Trimming at V came to 5 bases and at J to 2 bases, leaving 4 bases not matched to a gene. This clonotype was counted at least ten times. The antigen remains unidentified. The chain links TRBV12-3 or TRBV12-4 to TRBJ2-7; 12 bases are a match to TRBD2. The origin of this receptor is a girl aged 10 to 17 with multiple sclerosis. Specimen: blood. The CDR3 loop is CASSLGLAGTYEQYF. In DNA form, the CDR3 reads TGTGCCAGCAGTCTCGGACTAGCGGGGACCTACGAGCAGTACTTC.